This note documents a single TCR beta chain sequence. No antigen is known for it. Primed by a sample-barcoded 5' primer and a J-beta primer mix, a second PCR proceeded for 7 to 11 cycles. Each cDNA molecule, via a template-switch adaptor with 12 random nucleotides, was tagged. Every sample gave at least 3 million paired-end reads containing CDR3. TCRdb used MiXCR to reprocess the 5' RACE reads, holding one entry per CDR3 protein. The sample contains around 800,000 distinct CDR3 sequences, about 62% of which appear only once. After removal of 2 bases from V and 5 bases from J, the junction contained 6 bases not matched to a gene. Germline assignment: CDR1 SGHTA and CDR2 FQGNSA. This CDR3 comprises 15 residues. The data stem from a study of blood T cells in healthy people across ages. Broader study findings: Age brought a roughly linear fall in TCR beta diversity measured per million T cells.

This clonotype originated in a man aged 30-40 years in good health. The genes are TRBV7-2 and TRBJ2-5; 9 nucleotides align to TRBD2. Sequencing was performed on blood. The CDR3 loop reads CASSLLGAGGETQYF. Here the CDR3 DNA reads TGTGCCAGCAGCTTACTTGGGGCGGGGGGGGAGACCCAGTACTTC.